This T cell receptor beta chain was obtained from a study of T cells in Graves' hyperthyroidism and ophthalmopathy. Study findings and constraints: Model-based prediction identified ophthalmopathy a median approximately 6.2 months prior to its onset.

Amplified TCR beta CDR3 regions came from RNA transcripts. Using the HTBI primer set, a first-round RT-PCR was run on the TCR CDR3. Each CDR3 protein is one row after TCRdb ran MiXCR on the multiplex PCR reads. The table records approximately 600,000 distinct CDR3 sequences, 14% to 15% of them present only once. This clonotype was seen many times. The antigen is not known. The clonotype comes from a woman in her 40s with Graves' ophthalmopathy. The sequenced sample consisted of blood.

The CDR3 sequence is CASSETESYGYTF. In DNA, the CDR3 is TGTGCCAGCAGTGAGACAGAGAGCTATGGCTACACCTTC. The J gene is TRBJ1-2, the V gene TRBV2; a weak D match, TRBD1 (5 bases). CDR3 length: 13 residues. Germline V gene data show CDR1 as SNHLY and CDR2 as FYNNEI. With 3 bases removed from V and 4 bases from J, the gap between germline ends came to 9 bases.